These 6 T cell receptor beta chains were all obtained from the same sample, sequenced in a study of T cells in Graves' hyperthyroidism and ophthalmopathy. Amplification of TCR beta CDR3 regions used RNA as the template. In the first-round RT-PCR of the TCR CDR3, the HTBI primer set was used. One entry per CDR3 protein results from TCRdb running MiXCR on the multiplex PCR reads. The sample records hundreds of thousands of distinct CDR3 sequences, about a sixth being singletons. The material sequenced was blood. The origin of the receptors is a woman younger than 35 with Graves' ophthalmopathy.

V is TRBV10-3 and J is TRBJ2-1; 8 positions match TRBD2. Germline loops: CDR1 ENHRY, CDR2 SYGVKD. The trim removed 4 bases at V and 5 bases at J, leaving 1 base unmatched. The CDR3 totals 13 residues. CDR3 in amino acids: CAISGSGDNEQFF. The CDR3 DNA reads as TGTGCCATCAGTGGTAGCGGGGACAATGAGCAGTTCTTC.

This clonotype showed up just a few times. The CDR3 reads CASSDGTSGGNEQFF. CDR3 nucleotide sequence: TGTGCCAGCAGTGACGGGACTAGCGGGGGCAATGAGCAGTTCTTC. The rearrangement links TRBV6-4 to TRBJ2-1, with TRBD2 matching over 14 bases. The CDR3 sequence is 15 residues long. V shed 2 bases and J 6 bases; nucleotides not matched to a gene: 0. The germline gives CDR1 MRHNA, CDR2 SNTAGT.

V gene TRBV9 combines with J gene TRBJ2-3; TRBD2 matches at 9 bases. J lost 0 bases, V lost 3 bases, and 5 bases had no gene match. Looked up from germline, CDR1 is SGDLS and CDR2 is YYNGEE. This CDR3 is 16 amino acids long. CDR3 residues: CASSDTSGRSTDTQYF. Here the CDR3 DNA reads TGTGCCAGCAGCGATACTAGCGGGCGTAGCACAGATACGCAGTATTTT.

Many counts were recorded for this clonotype. CDR3 DNA sequence: TGTGCCAGCAACAACTACAGGGAAGCTTTCTTT. It translates to CASNNYREAFF. This sequence joins TRBV28 and TRBJ1-1; tentative D call: TRBD1 (5 bases). This CDR3 contains 11 residues. CDR1 is MDHEN and CDR2 is SYDVKM in the germline V gene. V lost 7 bases and J lost 8, with 11 bases in between.

This clonotype was detected many times. The chain combines TRBV27 with TRBJ2-2, with 9 bases that match TRBD2. This CDR3 is built from 19 residues. J was trimmed by 5 bases and V by 8 bases; bases with no gene match: 21. Germline V gene sequence: CDR1 MNHEY, CDR2 SMNVEV (reference sequence). This chain's CDR3 is CASFPQPLFSGRTTGELFF. In nucleotides, the CDR3 is TGTGCCAGCTTCCCTCAGCCCCTTTTCAGCGGGAGGACGACCGGGGAGCTGTTTTTT.

This clonotype appeared many times. The chain has TRBV18 and TRBJ2-7; unclear D gene. This CDR3 is built from 14 residues. The germline gives CDR1 KGHSH, CDR2 LQKENI. V lost 2 bases and J lost 4, with 12 bases in between. This CDR3 reads CASSPGENLYEQYF. In DNA form, the CDR3 reads TGTGCCAGCTCACCAGGGGAAAACCTTTACGAGCAGTACTTC. Full variable domain (rest looked up from reference TRBV18 and TRBJ2-7): NAGVMQNPRHLVRRRGQEARLRCSPMKGHSHVYWYRQLPEEGLKFMVYLQKENIIDESGMPKERFSAEFPKEGPSILRIQQVVRGDSAAYFCASSPGENLYEQYFGPGTRLTVT.